This T cell receptor beta chain was sequenced for a study of blood T cell dynamics during melanoma immunotherapy. Background on the study: Standard first-line treatment here was pembrolizumab or nivolumab plus ipilimumab in metastatic melanoma.

The data were produced by immunoSEQ multiplex PCR, yet TCRdb's version contains in-frame clones alone and is incomplete. The profile covers under 15,000 clones, with 86% appearing a single time and roughly 5.4% taken by the ten largest. The time point denotes: week 3, after first cycle of checkpoint inhibitor. Blood was drawn before treatment and at week 3 after checkpoint blockade. Germline trimming cut 0 bases from V and 10 bases from J; bases unmatched to any gene: 7. The germline V gene encodes CDR1 SGHNT and CDR2 YYREEE (reference sequence). CDR3 size: 15 residues. The specimen was blood, collected from a patient treated with checkpoint blockade. The receptor was isolated from a human donor with melanoma. The rearrangement joins TRBV5-4 to TRBJ2-1; 10 nucleotides align to TRBD2. The CDR3 coding sequence is TGTGCCAGCAGCTTGGTGCTAGCGGGAGATAGGGAGCAGTTCTTC. Protein: CASSLVLAGDREQFF.